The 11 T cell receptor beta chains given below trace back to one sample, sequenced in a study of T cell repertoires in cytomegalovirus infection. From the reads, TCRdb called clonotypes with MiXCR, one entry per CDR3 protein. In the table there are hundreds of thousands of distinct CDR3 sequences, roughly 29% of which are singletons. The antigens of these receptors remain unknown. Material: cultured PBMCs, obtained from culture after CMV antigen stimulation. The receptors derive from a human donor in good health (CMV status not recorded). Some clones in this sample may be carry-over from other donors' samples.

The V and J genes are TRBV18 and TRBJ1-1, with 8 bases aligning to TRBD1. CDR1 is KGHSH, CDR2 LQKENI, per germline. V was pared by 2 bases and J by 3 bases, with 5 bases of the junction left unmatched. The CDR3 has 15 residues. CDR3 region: CASSPGQGWDTEAFF. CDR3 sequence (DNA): TGTGCCAGCTCACCAGGACAGGGATGGGACACTGAAGCTTTCTTT.

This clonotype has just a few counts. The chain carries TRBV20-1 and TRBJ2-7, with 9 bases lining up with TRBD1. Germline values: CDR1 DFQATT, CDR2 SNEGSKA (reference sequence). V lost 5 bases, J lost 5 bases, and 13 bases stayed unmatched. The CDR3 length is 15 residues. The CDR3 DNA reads TGCAGTGCTCCGCGCAGACAGGGGGGTTGGAACGAGCAGTACTTC. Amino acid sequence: CSAPRRQGGWNEQYF.

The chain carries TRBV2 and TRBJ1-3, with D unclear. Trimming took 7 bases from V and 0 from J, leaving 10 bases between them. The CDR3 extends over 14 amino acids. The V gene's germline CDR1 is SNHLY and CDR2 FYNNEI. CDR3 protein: CASTVWVSGNTIYF. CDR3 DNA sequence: TGTGCCAGCACCGTCTGGGTCTCTGGAAACACCATATATTTT. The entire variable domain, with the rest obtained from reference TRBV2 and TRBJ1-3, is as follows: EPEVTQTPSHQVTQMGQEVILRCVPISNHLYFYWYRQILGQKVEFLVSFYNNEISEKSEIFDDQFSVERPDGSNFTLKIRSTKLEDSAMYFCASTVWVSGNTIYFGEGSWLTVV.

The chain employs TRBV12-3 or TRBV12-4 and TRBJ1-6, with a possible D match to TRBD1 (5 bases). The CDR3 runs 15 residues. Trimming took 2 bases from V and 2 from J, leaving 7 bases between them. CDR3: CASSLRGPYNSPLHF. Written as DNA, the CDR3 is TGTGCCAGCAGTTTAAGGGGTCCCTATAATTCACCCCTCCACTTT.

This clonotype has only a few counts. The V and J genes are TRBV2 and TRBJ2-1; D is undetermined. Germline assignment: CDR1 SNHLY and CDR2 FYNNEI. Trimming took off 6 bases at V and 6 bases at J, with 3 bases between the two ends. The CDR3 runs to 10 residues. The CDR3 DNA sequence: TGTGCCAGCAGGGGCAATGAGCAGTTCTTC. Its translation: CASRGNEQFF.

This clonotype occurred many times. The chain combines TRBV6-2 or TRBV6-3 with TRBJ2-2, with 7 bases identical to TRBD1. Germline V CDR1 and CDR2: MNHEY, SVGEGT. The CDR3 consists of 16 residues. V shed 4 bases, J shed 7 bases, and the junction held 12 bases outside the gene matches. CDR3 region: CASSFLPQGRGGELFF. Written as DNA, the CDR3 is TGTGCCAGCAGTTTCCTCCCACAGGGGCGAGGCGGGGAGCTGTTTTTT.

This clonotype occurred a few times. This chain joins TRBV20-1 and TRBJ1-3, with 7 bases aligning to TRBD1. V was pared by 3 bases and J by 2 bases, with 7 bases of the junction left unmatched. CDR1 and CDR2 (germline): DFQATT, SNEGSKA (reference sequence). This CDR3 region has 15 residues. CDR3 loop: CSASDGRGTGNTIYF. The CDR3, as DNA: TGCAGTGCTAGTGACGGCAGGGGGACTGGAAACACCATATATTTT.

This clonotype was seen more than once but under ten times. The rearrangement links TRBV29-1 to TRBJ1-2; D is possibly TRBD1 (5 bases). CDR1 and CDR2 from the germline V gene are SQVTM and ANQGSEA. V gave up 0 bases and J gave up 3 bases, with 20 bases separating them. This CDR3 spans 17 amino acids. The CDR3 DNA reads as TGCAGCGTTGAAGATCAGTGGTTCGGGACGGGTTACTATGGCTACACCTTC. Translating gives CSVEDQWFGTGYYGYTF.

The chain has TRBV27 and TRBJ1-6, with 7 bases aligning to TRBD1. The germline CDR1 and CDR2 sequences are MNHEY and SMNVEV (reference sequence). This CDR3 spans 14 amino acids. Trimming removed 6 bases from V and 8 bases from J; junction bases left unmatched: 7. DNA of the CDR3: TGTGCCAGCAGACACAGGGGATATGATTCACCCCTCCACTTT. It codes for CASRHRGYDSPLHF.

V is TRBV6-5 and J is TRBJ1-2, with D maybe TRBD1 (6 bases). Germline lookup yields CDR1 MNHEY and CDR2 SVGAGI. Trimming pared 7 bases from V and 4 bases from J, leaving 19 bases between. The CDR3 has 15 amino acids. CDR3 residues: CASTPTRGRGYGYTF. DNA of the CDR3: TGTGCCAGCACGCCAACTAGGGGGAGGGGCTATGGCTACACCTTC.

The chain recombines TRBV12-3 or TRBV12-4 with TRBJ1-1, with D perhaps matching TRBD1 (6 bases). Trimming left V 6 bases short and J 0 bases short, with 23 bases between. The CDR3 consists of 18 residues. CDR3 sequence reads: CASRVLGRGLGMNTEAFF. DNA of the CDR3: TGTGCCAGCAGAGTCCTCGGCCGGGGGCTCGGCATGAACACTGAAGCTTTCTTT.